Included here is one T cell receptor beta chain sequence, with context. This specimen belongs to a study of sequential checkpoint blockade in melanoma. Treatment meaning: randomized to nivolumab then ipilimumab (arm A) or the reverse (arm B). DNA-damaging chemotherapy had not been given to any patient beforehand. Live CD3+CD8+ CD19− CD56− cells were sorted from PBMCs. The CDR3 consists of 18 residues. The germline gives CDR1 SGHVS, CDR2 FNYEAQ. V lost 1 base, J lost 0 bases, and 5 bases stayed unmatched. Clones were sequenced by immunoSEQ multiplex PCR, and TCRdb holds only the in-frame ones, with some missing. Among around 3,500 clones listed, more than 45% were seen once.

This clonotype was obtained from a human donor with melanoma. The specimen comprised CD8+ T cells sorted from blood (inferred from file names), sampled from a patient given nivolumab and ipilimumab in sequence. The rearrangement uses TRBV7-6 and TRBJ2-1; 11 nucleotides agree with TRBD2. The CDR3 bases are TGTGCCAGCAGCTTAGTGGCTAGCGGGAGGAGCTCCTACAATGAGCAGTTCTTC. Translated, it gives CASSLVASGRSSYNEQFF.